This T cell receptor (beta chain) was sequenced in a study of CD8 T cells in Susac syndrome. CDR3 length: 13 amino acids. Germline V gene sequence: CDR1 GTSNPN, CDR2 SVGIG (reference sequence). V was trimmed by 0 bases and J by 5 bases, leaving 10 bases between them. RNA, at roughly 0.45 to 1 ug, was reverse transcribed with random hexamers. Multiplex PCR with immunoSEQ amplified the TCR beta CDR3 across 54 Vbeta and 13 Jbeta. TCRdb recomputed calls from the immunoSEQ multiplex PCR reads with MiXCR, one row per CDR3 protein. The sample consists of more than 150,000 distinct CDR3 sequences, roughly 94% of them appearing once.

This receptor was identified in a human donor with Susac syndrome. The chain has TRBV30 and TRBJ1-1; D call uncertain. The sequencing sample was made of CD8+ T cells from PBMCs. CDR3: CAWSVHLGTEAFF. The CDR3 bases are TGTGCCTGGAGTGTACATCTGGGGACTGAAGCTTTCTTT.